The rows below give T cell receptor beta chains drawn from one sample of a study of prognosis after radiotherapy for stage I lung cancer. TCRdb analysed the multiplex PCR reads with MiXCR anew, one entry per CDR3 protein. This table holds fewer than 25,000 distinct CDR3 sequences, 55% found once. The sequences come from PBMCs, collected before or after stereotactic body radiation therapy (not recorded which). All receptors derive from a donor over 45 with non-small cell lung cancer. CDR3s leave out the opening cysteine and the closing phenylalanine or tryptophan. The D gene is left open where the match is weak.

D gene	V gene	J gene	CDR3 protein
.	TRBV28	TRBJ1-2	ASSFSRTIVYT
.	TRBV6-9	TRBJ1-4	ASSYSAIATNEKLF
TRBD1	TRBV6-1	TRBJ1-2	VSKGDRSYGYT
.	TRBV19	TRBJ1-6	ASSVDRANSPLN
TRBD1	TRBV28	TRBJ1-1	ATWTGGETEAF
TRBD2	TRBV6-2/TRBV6-3	TRBJ2-1	ASSYTWLAGENEQF
.	TRBV11-2	TRBJ2-2	ASSLASVRALTGELF
.	TRBV7-2	TRBJ2-5	ASSFKETQY
.	TRBV19	TRBJ2-7	ASSTPTGNREFISEQY
.	TRBV12-3/TRBV12-4	TRBJ1-6	ASIQGDNSPLH
.	TRBV6-2/TRBV6-3	TRBJ2-1	ASSLEERSYNEQF
.	TRBV20-1	TRBJ2-7	SARILGALYEQY
.	TRBV14	TRBJ2-1	ASSQEVTYNEQF
.	TRBV3-1	TRBJ2-7	ASSLQRVTGSYEQY
TRBD2	TRBV20-1	TRBJ2-2	SARDRLAGATGELF
TRBD1	TRBV12-3/TRBV12-4	TRBJ1-2	ASSFDRANRGYT
TRBD1	TRBV11-2	TRBJ1-2	ASSLGTGGIYGYT
.	TRBV12-3/TRBV12-4	TRBJ2-1	ASRRDSMNNEQF
TRBD1	TRBV11-2	TRBJ2-3	ASSLRQGNTDTQY
TRBD2	TRBV27	TRBJ2-7	ASSLLAGIDQY
.	TRBV20-1	TRBJ2-7	SARTGAGYEQY
.	TRBV13	TRBJ2-1	ASSLSGDGWETYNEQF
TRBD2	TRBV6-1	TRBJ2-3	ASRSSSGREDTQY
TRBD2	TRBV3-1	TRBJ2-7	ASSQLGLAGSYEQY
.	TRBV7-8	TRBJ2-5	ASLGDIRRGRETQY
.	TRBV7-9	TRBJ2-1	ASSSTIVWEQF
.	TRBV24-1	TRBJ1-2	ATSDPARDYGYT
.	TRBV3-1	TRBJ2-7	ASSRASWSYEQY
.	TRBV7-2	TRBJ2-1	ASSLAPVDEQF
TRBD2	TRBV7-2	TRBJ2-2	ASSRSGGRVTGELF
TRBD1	TRBV25-1	TRBJ2-2	ASIKGTGGGGELF
TRBD2	TRBV15	TRBJ2-5	ATSSPSTGTSGKTQY
.	TRBV5-1	TRBJ1-1	ASSGYGTEAF
.	TRBV4-3	TRBJ1-2	ASSLLSGEGYGYT
TRBD2	TRBV20-1	TRBJ2-4	SANHGTSGRNIQY
.	TRBV20-1	TRBJ1-6	SASPGMYSPLH
TRBD2	TRBV5-1	TRBJ2-2	ASSLTAGGSGELF